A selection of T cell receptor beta chains follows, all from one sample in a study of molecular identifiers for immune sequencing clone quantification. TCRdb re-analysed the PCR reads in MiXCR, keeping a single row per CDR3 protein. The sample shows nearly 20,000 distinct CDR3 sequences, roughly 20% of them seen only once. Sequenced input: naive CD8+ T cells from blood, with Jurkat cell RNA spiked in. The receptors come from a human donor in good health. Some libraries in this study had Jurkat cell RNA spiked in. CDR3s include the opening cysteine and the closing phenylalanine or tryptophan. Fields, in order: D gene, CDR3 length, V gene, J gene, clone size, CDR3 protein, CDR3 DNA. D genes are given only for firm matches. Some rows have no size entry. The others give once, few or many, or a class for an expanded clone.

D: TRBD1; length: 14; V: TRBV4-3; J: TRBJ2-7; size: many; CDR3: CASSQVGDRGEQYF; DNA: TGCGCCAGCAGCCAAGTTGGGGACAGGGGCGAGCAGTACTTC
D: NA; length: 15; V: TRBV6-1; J: TRBJ2-3; size: many; CDR3: CASSEIWGRADTQYF; DNA: TGTGCCAGCAGTGAAATATGGGGGCGGGCAGATACGCAGTATTTT
D: NA; length: 18; V: TRBV6-1; J: TRBJ2-7; size: many; CDR3: CASSGKPGFMGRSYEQYF; DNA: TGTGCCAGCAGTGGGAAACCGGGATTCATGGGACGGAGCTACGAGCAGTACTTC
D: NA; length: 15; V: TRBV12-3/TRBV12-4; J: TRBJ1-5; size: NA; CDR3: CASSVAGQRNQPQHF; DNA: TGTGCCAGCAGCGTCGCTGGGCAACGCAATCAGCCCCAGCATTTT
D: NA; length: 16; V: TRBV7-2; J: TRBJ2-2; size: NA; CDR3: CASSLSQPAYSGELFF; DNA: TGTGCCAGCAGCTTAAGCCAGCCGGCCTACTCCGGGGAGCTGTTTTTT
D: TRBD2; length: 19; V: TRBV4-1; J: TRBJ2-1; size: few; CDR3: CASRLRDRQTSGRYNEQFF; DNA: TGCGCCAGCAGGCTACGGGACAGGCAGACTAGCGGGAGATACAATGAGCAGTTCTTC
D: NA; length: 12; V: TRBV6-1; J: TRBJ2-7; size: medium-sized; CDR3: CASTPGPYEQYF; DNA: TGTGCCAGCACCCCTGGCCCCTACGAGCAGTACTTC
D: NA; length: 13; V: TRBV4-3; J: TRBJ2-1; size: many; CDR3: CASTTVGLNEQFF; DNA: TGCGCCAGCACCACCGTAGGGTTGAATGAGCAGTTCTTC
D: TRBD1; length: 15; V: TRBV6-2/TRBV6-3; J: TRBJ2-7; size: many; CDR3: CASRGPGQGIYEQYF; DNA: TGTGCCAGCAGGGGACCGGGACAGGGTATCTACGAGCAGTACTTC
D: NA; length: 13; V: TRBV4-2; J: TRBJ2-7; size: few; CDR3: CASSQDNSYEQYF; DNA: TGTGCCAGCAGCCAAGATAACTCCTACGAGCAGTACTTC
D: TRBD2; length: 18; V: TRBV7-2; J: TRBJ2-2; size: medium-sized; CDR3: CASSRGPAREGLAGELFF; DNA: TGTGCCAGCAGCCGTGGCCCCGCGCGGGAGGGCCTCGCCGGGGAGCTGTTTTTT
D: NA; length: 14; V: TRBV6-2/TRBV6-3; J: TRBJ2-1; size: many; CDR3: CASSSFERDNEQFF; DNA: TGTGCCAGCAGTTCGTTCGAGCGGGACAATGAGCAGTTCTTC
D: NA; length: 11; V: TRBV11-2; J: TRBJ2-3; size: few; CDR3: CASSLFDTQYF; DNA: TGTGCCAGCAGCCTGTTTGATACGCAGTATTTT
D: NA; length: 13; V: TRBV6-5; J: TRBJ2-7; size: NA; CDR3: CASSYHRHYEQYF; DNA: TGTGCCAGCAGTTACCACAGGCACTACGAGCAGTACTTC
D: NA; length: 15; V: TRBV29-1; J: TRBJ2-2; size: many; CDR3: CSVEDGMANTGELFF; DNA: TGCAGCGTTGAAGACGGAATGGCGAACACCGGGGAGCTGTTTTTT
D: NA; length: 12; V: TRBV13; J: TRBJ2-1; size: many; CDR3: CASSAGEYEQFF; DNA: TGTGCCAGCAGCGCCGGAGAATATGAGCAGTTCTTC
D: NA; length: 16; V: TRBV7-9; J: TRBJ2-7; size: NA; CDR3: CASSPALGRIFYEQCF; DNA: TGTGCCAGCAGCCCGGCACTAGGGCGGATTTTCTACGAGCAGTGCTTC
D: NA; length: 12; V: TRBV14; J: TRBJ2-7; size: many; CDR3: CASSQFWYEQYF; DNA: TGTGCCAGCAGCCAATTTTGGTACGAGCAGTACTTC
D: NA; length: 13; V: TRBV9; J: TRBJ2-1; size: many; CDR3: CASTGGIYNEQFF; DNA: TGTGCCAGCACGGGCGGGATTTACAATGAGCAGTTCTTC
D: NA; length: 14; V: TRBV7-9; J: TRBJ2-7; size: medium-sized; CDR3: CASSERDTHYEQYF; DNA: TGTGCCAGCAGCGAACGGGACACCCACTACGAGCAGTACTTC
D: NA; length: 19; V: TRBV5-1; J: TRBJ1-5; size: many; CDR3: CASSLPGPPTGYSNQPQHF; DNA: TGCGCCAGCAGCCTCCCTGGACCCCCAACGGGGTATAGCAATCAGCCCCAGCATTTT
D: TRBD1; length: 16; V: TRBV5-8; J: TRBJ2-1; size: many; CDR3: CASSLGVQGSLGEQFF; DNA: TGTGCCAGCAGCTTGGGGGTACAGGGGAGTCTGGGTGAGCAGTTCTTC
D: NA; length: 13; V: TRBV6-6; J: TRBJ1-2; size: many; CDR3: CASSYPGGFGYTF; DNA: TGTGCCAGCAGTTACCCGGGGGGGTTCGGCTACACCTTC
D: TRBD2; length: 17; V: TRBV13; J: TRBJ2-3; size: few; CDR3: CASSPGLAGVQGDTQYF; DNA: TGTGCCAGCAGCCCAGGACTAGCGGGAGTTCAGGGAGATACGCAGTATTTT
D: NA; length: 11; V: TRBV12-3/TRBV12-4; J: TRBJ2-3; size: many; CDR3: CASSHTDTQYF; DNA: TGTGCCAGCAGCCACACAGATACGCAGTATTTT
D: NA; length: 14; V: TRBV9; J: TRBJ2-1; size: many; CDR3: CASSPGMPYNEQFF; DNA: TGTGCCAGCAGCCCGGGGATGCCCTACAATGAGCAGTTCTTC
D: NA; length: 14; V: TRBV24-1; J: TRBJ1-5; size: many; CDR3: CATSDPGSNQPQHF; DNA: TGTGCCACCAGTGATCCGGGTAGCAATCAGCCCCAGCATTTT
D: NA; length: 14; V: TRBV5-1; J: TRBJ1-1; size: many; CDR3: CASSLDGVNTEAFF; DNA: TGCGCCAGCAGCTTGGATGGGGTGAACACTGAAGCTTTCTTT
D: NA; length: 12; V: TRBV5-1; J: TRBJ2-7; size: medium-sized; CDR3: CASSWDSYEQYF; DNA: TGCGCCAGCAGCTGGGATTCTTACGAGCAGTACTTC
D: NA; length: 17; V: TRBV4-2; J: TRBJ2-2; size: many; CDR3: CASSQVPDGLNTGELFF; DNA: TGTGCCAGCAGCCAAGTCCCGGACGGTTTGAACACCGGGGAGCTGTTTTTT
D: NA; length: 14; V: TRBV24-1; J: TRBJ2-1; size: NA; CDR3: CATSDFRGPNEQFF; DNA: TGTGCCACCAGTGATTTCAGGGGTCCCAATGAGCAGTTCTTC
D: NA; length: 16; V: TRBV29-1; J: TRBJ2-1; size: medium-sized; CDR3: CSVEGIRGASYNEQFF; DNA: TGCAGCGTTGAGGGAATTAGGGGGGCAAGTTACAATGAGCAGTTCTTC
D: NA; length: 15; V: TRBV2; J: TRBJ2-2; size: many; CDR3: CASSEVQLATGELFF; DNA: TGTGCCAGCAGTGAAGTCCAACTAGCTACCGGGGAGCTGTTTTTT
D: TRBD2; length: 15; V: TRBV4-1; J: TRBJ2-7; size: few; CDR3: CASSQASGNTYEQYF; DNA: TGCGCCAGCAGCCAAGCTAGCGGGAACACCTACGAGCAGTACTTC
D: NA; length: 15; V: TRBV9; J: TRBJ1-2; size: many; CDR3: CASSGGLRVNYGYTF; DNA: TGTGCCAGCAGCGGAGGACTCCGGGTTAACTATGGCTACACCTTC
D: NA; length: 12; V: TRBV20-1; J: TRBJ1-5; size: NA; CDR3: CSADPGNQPQHF; DNA: TGCAGTGCTGACCCCGGAAATCAGCCCCAGCATTTT
D: TRBD2; length: 20; V: TRBV3-1; J: TRBJ2-2; size: many; CDR3: CASSQEIAGLAEGHAGELFF; DNA: TGTGCCAGCAGCCAAGAGATCGCGGGACTAGCGGAGGGGCACGCCGGGGAGCTGTTTTTT
D: TRBD2; length: 13; V: TRBV28; J: TRBJ2-3; size: NA; CDR3: CASVLAGVDTQYF; DNA: TGTGCCAGCGTACTAGCGGGAGTAGATACGCAGTATTTT
D: NA; length: 15; V: TRBV4-1; J: TRBJ1-5; size: many; CDR3: CASSQVVGSYQPQHF; DNA: TGCGCCAGCAGCCAGGTGGTGGGCAGTTATCAGCCCCAGCATTTT
D: NA; length: 15; V: TRBV7-6; J: TRBJ1-1; size: many; CDR3: CASSPTAGGYTEAFF; DNA: TGTGCCAGCAGCCCAACGGCCGGCGGGTACACTGAAGCTTTCTTT